This TCR beta chain was captured in a study of tumor-infiltrating lymphocytes in primary liver carcinoma. Blood RNA originated from unsorted whole blood, with germline DNA additionally extracted. CDR1 SGHDN and CDR2 FVKESK come from the germline V gene. The V end lost 3 bases, the J end lost 3 bases, and 11 bases lay between the germline ends. The CDR3 runs 15 residues. Reverse transcription of around 0.45 ug total RNA with a constant-region primer produced TCR beta cDNA. Three nested multiplex PCR rounds, a slightly modified ARM-PCR method, built the TCR beta libraries. Amplification in the first two PCR rounds was performed using TRBV1-TRBV30 forward primers and a C-beta reverse primer for approximately 10 cycles each. MiXCR, applied by TCRdb to the multiplex PCR reads, yields one record per CDR3 protein. The repertoire holds fewer than 400,000 distinct CDR3 sequences, with more than 55% as singletons.

A remark on this clonotype: The CDR3 does not close with the conserved phenylalanine or tryptophan, likely indicating a read error.

This TCR was sampled from a man aged 35-49 years with primary liver carcinoma and hepatitis B virus infection. V gene TRBV14 combines with J gene TRBJ1-4, with D unresolved. Specimen: peripheral blood. CDR3 protein: CASSQAHASNEKLFL. The CDR3 DNA reads as TGTGCCAGCAGCCAGGCCCATGCATCTAATGAAAAACTGTTTTTA.